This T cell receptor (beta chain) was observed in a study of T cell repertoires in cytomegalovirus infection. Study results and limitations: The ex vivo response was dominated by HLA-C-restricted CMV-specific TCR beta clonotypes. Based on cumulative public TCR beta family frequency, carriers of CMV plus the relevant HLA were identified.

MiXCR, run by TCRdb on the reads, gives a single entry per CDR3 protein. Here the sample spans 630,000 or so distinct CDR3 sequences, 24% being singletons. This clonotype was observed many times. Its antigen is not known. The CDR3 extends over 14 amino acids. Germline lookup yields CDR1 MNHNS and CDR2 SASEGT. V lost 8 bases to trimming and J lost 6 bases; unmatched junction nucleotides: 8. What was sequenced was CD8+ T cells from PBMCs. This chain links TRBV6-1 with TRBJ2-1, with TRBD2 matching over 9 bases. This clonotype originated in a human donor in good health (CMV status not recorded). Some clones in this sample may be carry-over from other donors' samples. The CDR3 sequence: CASGWLAGFNEQFF. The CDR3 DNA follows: TGTGCCAGCGGGTGGCTAGCGGGGTTCAATGAGCAGTTCTTC.